The 9 T cell receptor beta chains below were found in one sample sequenced in a study of blood T cell repertoires in COVID-19. Generated by immunoSEQ multiplex PCR, the TCRdb table keeps only in-frame clones and is missing some. The table lists more than 70,000 clones, around 86% of them singletons. Source material: peripheral blood. The origin of the receptors is a man aged 55 to 70 with acute or convalescent COVID-19.

A single count supports this clone. The V call is TRBV5-1, the J call TRBJ1-1; unclear D gene. Trimming left V 0 bases short and J 1 base short, with 16 bases between. CDR3 length: 17 amino acids. Germline V gives CDR1 SGHRS, CDR2 YFSETQ. In nucleotides, the CDR3 is TGCGCCAGCAGCTTGGCGGGATCGGGGATGGGGAACACTGAAGCTTTCTTT. As protein: CASSLAGSGMGNTEAFF. Drawing the rest from reference TRBV5-1 and TRBJ1-1, the complete variable domain is KAGVTQTPRYLIKTRGQQVTLSCSPISGHRSVSWYQQTPGQGLQFLFEYFSETQRNKGNFPGRFSGRQFSNSRSEMNVSTLELGDSALYLCASSLAGSGMGNTEAFFGQGTRLTVV.

DNA of the CDR3: TGTGCCTGGAGTGTTGGAGCGGGGGGAACCAAAAACATTCAGTACTTC. Its translation: CAWSVGAGGTKNIQYF. V and J are TRBV30 and TRBJ2-4; TRBD2 aligns across 9 bases. The CDR3 is made up of 16 amino acids. Looked up from germline, CDR1 is GTSNPN and CDR2 is SVGIG (reference sequence). V shed 0 bases and J 2 bases; nucleotides not matched to a gene: 5.

This chain joins TRBV5-1 and TRBJ1-6; 9 nucleotides align to TRBD1. The CDR3 loop spans 13 amino acids. Germline trimming cut 4 bases from V and 9 bases from J; bases unmatched to any gene: 2. Germline V gene sequence: CDR1 SGHRS, CDR2 YFSETQ. The CDR3 reads CASSGDRASPLHF. The CDR3 DNA reads TGCGCCAGCAGCGGGGACAGGGCTTCACCCCTCCACTTT.

The rearrangement joins TRBV19 to TRBJ1-2; 7 bases fit TRBD1. Trimming at V came to 4 bases and at J to 0 bases, leaving 2 bases not matched to a gene. CDR3 length: 14 amino acids. From germline, CDR1 is LNHDA and CDR2 SQIVND (reference sequence). This chain's CDR3 is CASSKTGTNYGYTF. The CDR3 coding sequence is TGTGCCAGTAGTAAGACAGGGACTAACTATGGCTACACCTTC. Drawing the rest from reference TRBV19 and TRBJ1-2, the complete variable domain is DGGITQSPKYLFRKEGQNVTLSCEQNLNHDAMYWYRQDPGQGLRLIYYSQIVNDFQKGDIAEGYSVSREKKESFPLTVTSAQKNPTAFYLCASSKTGTNYGYTFGSGTRLTVV.

The chain combines TRBV6-5 with TRBJ1-2; TRBD1 aligns across 8 bases. This CDR3 contains 12 residues. Trimming cost V 4 bases and J 7 bases; bases outside gene matches: 2. CDR1 is MNHEY, CDR2 SVGAGI, per germline. The CDR3: CASSSDRAGYTF. CDR3 coding DNA: TGTGCCAGCAGTTCGGACAGGGCTGGCTACACCTTC.

CDR3 in amino acids: CASSSRTGDNSPLHF. The CDR3 DNA follows: TGTGCCAGCAGTTCCCGGACAGGGGATAATTCACCCCTCCACTTT. This chain connects TRBV6-5 to TRBJ1-6, with TRBD1 matching 9 bases. CDR1 is MNHEY, CDR2 SVGAGI, per germline. With 4 bases clipped from V and 5 bases from J, the junction kept 3 bases outside the gene matches. The CDR3 is made up of 15 amino acids.

V gene TRBV11-2 combines with J gene TRBJ1-2, with a tentative D call TRBD1 (6 bases). The germline V and J ends were trimmed by 5 bases and 3 bases, with 7 bases remaining between them. Germline lookup yields CDR1 SGHAT and CDR2 FQNNGV. This CDR3 is 12 amino acids long. The CDR3 DNA sequence: TGTGCCAGCAGCGAGGGGGACTATGGCTACACCTTC. Residues: CASSEGDYGYTF.

V is TRBV11-2 and J is TRBJ1-2; D call uncertain. Germline values: CDR1 SGHAT, CDR2 FQNNGV. V dropped 4 bases and J dropped 2 bases, with 11 bases sitting between them. The CDR3 contains 14 residues. The CDR3 nucleotides are TGTGCCAGCAGCTCTAACACCGGGAACTATGGCTACACCTTC. Its protein is CASSSNTGNYGYTF.

The chain uses TRBV9 and TRBJ2-5; 8 nucleotides align to TRBD2. Germline V lookup: CDR1 SGDLS, CDR2 YYNGEE. The ends lost 2 bases at V and 5 bases at J; junction bases unmatched: 8. The CDR3 extends over 15 amino acids. CDR3 amino acids: CASSVSGDHRETQYF. Written as DNA, the CDR3 is TGTGCCAGCAGCGTTAGCGGGGACCACCGGGAGACCCAGTACTTC.